The sequence of this T cell receptor (beta chain) was determined in a study of cytomegalovirus exposure and HLA in healthy donors. Notes on the study in general: Later on, an analysis showed TCR association rates differing by HLA locus, with DRB1 the most and HLA-C the fewest.

PCR was performed using 60 Vbeta and 13 Jbeta primers. Repertoires were generated with immunoSEQ multiplex PCR, while TCRdb's copy carries only in-frame clones and drops some. The data contain nearly 110,000 clones, 82% of them singletons. This clone is deemed medium-sized (0.01 to 0.1%). Its cognate antigen is unknown. The specimen sequenced was PBMCs. This receptor was identified in a young man in good health and CMV-seropositive.

The CDR3 sequence: CASSLAAMGSWYF. The CDR3 nucleotides read TGTGCCAGCAGCTTGGCGGCAATGGGGAGTTGGTATTTT. The chain employs TRBV5-4 and TRBJ2-3; D might be TRBD2 (5 bases). Trimming cost V 0 bases and J 14 bases, with 16 bases left between them. The CDR3 has 13 amino acids. Germline V gene data show CDR1 as SGHNT and CDR2 as YYREEE (reference sequence).